This T cell receptor beta chain was recovered during a study of lymphopenia after photon versus proton radiotherapy. General observations from the study: Authors raise, but do not show, better survival with proton therapy.

Trimming removed 1 base from V and 7 bases from J; junction bases left unmatched: 5. This CDR3 has 17 residues. The V gene's germline CDR1 is SGHVS and CDR2 FQNEAQ. Assay used: immunoSEQ multiplex PCR; TCRdb lists only in-frame clones, some missing. In the table there are tens of thousands of clones, 85% of which are singletons. Turning to this clone: The target antigen is unknown.

The sample here was peripheral blood, taken from a patient treated with photon-based radiotherapy. The V gene is TRBV7-8, the J gene TRBJ2-1; TRBD2 matches 15 bases. The TCR comes from a man between 40 and 49 years old with gastric cancer. CDR3 loop: CASSLGTSGGAWNEQFF. DNA for the CDR3: TGTGCCAGCAGCTTAGGGACTAGCGGGGGGGCGTGGAATGAGCAGTTCTTC.